The following is a T cell receptor beta chain sequence with its context. The CDR3 runs to 15 residues. J gave up 2 bases and V 5 bases, and 8 bases lay outside the gene matches. Germline assignment: CDR1 MNHEY and CDR2 SMNVEV (reference sequence). This sample was included in a study of blood T cells in healthy people across ages. The authors ran a second PCR of roughly 6 to 11 cycles using a sample-barcoded 5' primer and a J-beta primer mix. TCRdb used MiXCR to reprocess the 5' RACE reads, holding one entry per CDR3 protein. The repertoire consists of some 1 million distinct CDR3 sequences, with 40% to 45% occurring once and the leading ten covering about 19%. Donors ranged from 6 to 90 years old and were healthy Caucasians in Russia. The authors extracted at least 5 micrograms of total RNA per sample.

The sample comprised blood. The gene calls are TRBV27 and TRBJ2-7, with 8 bases identical to TRBD2. This TCR was recovered from a woman in her fifties or sixties in good health. DNA for the CDR3: TGTGCCAGCAGTCCCCCGGGAGGGAGGGCCTACGAGCAGTACTTC. It is translated as CASSPPGGRAYEQYF.